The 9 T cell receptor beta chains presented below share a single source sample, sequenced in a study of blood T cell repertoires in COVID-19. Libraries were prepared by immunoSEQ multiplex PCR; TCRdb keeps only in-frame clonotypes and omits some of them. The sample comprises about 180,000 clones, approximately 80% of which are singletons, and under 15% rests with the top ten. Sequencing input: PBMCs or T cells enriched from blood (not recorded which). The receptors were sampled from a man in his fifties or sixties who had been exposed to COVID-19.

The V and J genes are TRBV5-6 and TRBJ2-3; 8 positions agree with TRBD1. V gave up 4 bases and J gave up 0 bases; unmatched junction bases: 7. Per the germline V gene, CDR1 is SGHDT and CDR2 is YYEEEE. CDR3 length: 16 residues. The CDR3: CASSRPGGGSTDTQYF. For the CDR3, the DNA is TGTGCCAGCAGCAGACCAGGGGGCGGCAGCACAGATACGCAGTATTTT.

The CDR3 DNA sequence: TGTGCCAGCAGCCAAGACTTTCGAGGAGCGGGAGGGCCGGGGGAGCAGTACTTC. It codes for CASSQDFRGAGGPGEQYF. The rearrangement links TRBV3-1 (or the pseudogene TRBV3-2) to TRBJ2-7, with 10 bases lining up with TRBD2. The junction had 15 bases not matched to a gene; V was cut back by 0 bases and J by 7 bases. The CDR3 has 18 residues. Per germline, CDR1 LGHDT and CDR2 YNNKEL (reference sequence).

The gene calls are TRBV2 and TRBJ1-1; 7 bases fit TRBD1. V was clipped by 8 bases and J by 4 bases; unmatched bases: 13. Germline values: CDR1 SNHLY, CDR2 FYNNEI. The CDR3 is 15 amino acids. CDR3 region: CASEGAQGLSTEAFF. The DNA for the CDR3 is TGTGCCAGCGAGGGGGCCCAGGGGTTGAGCACTGAAGCTTTCTTT.

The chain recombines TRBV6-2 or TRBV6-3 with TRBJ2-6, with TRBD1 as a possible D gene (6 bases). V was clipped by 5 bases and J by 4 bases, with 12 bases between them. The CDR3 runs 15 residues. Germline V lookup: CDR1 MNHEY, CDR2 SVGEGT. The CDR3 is CASSHGTSGANVLTF. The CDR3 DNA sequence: TGTGCCAGCAGTCACGGGACATCCGGGGCCAACGTCCTGACTTTC.

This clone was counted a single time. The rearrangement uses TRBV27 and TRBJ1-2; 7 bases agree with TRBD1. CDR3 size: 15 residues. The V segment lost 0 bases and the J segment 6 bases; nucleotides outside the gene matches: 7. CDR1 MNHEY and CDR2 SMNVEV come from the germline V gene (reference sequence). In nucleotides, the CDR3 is TGTGCCAGCAGTTTATCGATAGGGGGCGCGAATGGCTACACCTTC. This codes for CASSLSIGGANGYTF.

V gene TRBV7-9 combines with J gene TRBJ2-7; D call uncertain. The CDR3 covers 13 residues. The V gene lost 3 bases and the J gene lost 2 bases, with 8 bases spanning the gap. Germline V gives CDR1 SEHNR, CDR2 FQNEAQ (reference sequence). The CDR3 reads CASSLAVAYEQYF. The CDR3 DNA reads TGTGCCAGCAGCTTGGCAGTTGCCTACGAGCAGTACTTC. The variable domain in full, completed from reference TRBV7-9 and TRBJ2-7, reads DTGVSQNPRHKITKRGQNVTFRCDPISEHNRLYWYRQTLGQGPEFLTYFQNEAQLEKSRLLSDRFSAERPKGSFSTLEIQRTEQGDSAMYLCASSLAVAYEQYFGPGTRLTVT.

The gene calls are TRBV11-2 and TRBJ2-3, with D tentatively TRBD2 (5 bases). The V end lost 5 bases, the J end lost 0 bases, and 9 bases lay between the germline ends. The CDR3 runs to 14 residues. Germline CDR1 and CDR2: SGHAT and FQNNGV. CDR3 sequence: CASSRGGSTDTQYF. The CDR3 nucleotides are TGTGCCAGCAGCCGAGGCGGGAGCACAGATACGCAGTATTTT.

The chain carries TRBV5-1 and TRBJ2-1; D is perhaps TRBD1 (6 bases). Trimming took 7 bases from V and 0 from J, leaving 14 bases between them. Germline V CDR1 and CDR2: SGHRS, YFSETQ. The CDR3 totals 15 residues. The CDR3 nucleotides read TGCGCCAGCCAAATGGACAGAGGCTCCTACAATGAGCAGTTCTTC. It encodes CASQMDRGSYNEQFF.

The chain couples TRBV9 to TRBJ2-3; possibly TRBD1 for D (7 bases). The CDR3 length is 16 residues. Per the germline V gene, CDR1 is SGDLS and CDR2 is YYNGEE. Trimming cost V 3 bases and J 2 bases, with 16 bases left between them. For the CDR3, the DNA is TGTGCCAGCAGCGGTGGCGGGACAGAGAACACAGATACGCAGTATTTT. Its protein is CASSGGGTENTDTQYF.